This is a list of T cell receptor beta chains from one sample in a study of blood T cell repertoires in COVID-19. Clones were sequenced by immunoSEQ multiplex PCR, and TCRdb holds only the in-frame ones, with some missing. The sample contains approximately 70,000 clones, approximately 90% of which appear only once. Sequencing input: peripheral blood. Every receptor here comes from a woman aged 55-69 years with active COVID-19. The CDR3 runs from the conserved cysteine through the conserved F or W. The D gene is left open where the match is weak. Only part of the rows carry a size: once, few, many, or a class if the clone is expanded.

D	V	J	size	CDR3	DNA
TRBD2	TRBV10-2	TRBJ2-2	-	CASSSVAGEDTGELFF	TGCGCCAGCAGTTCGGTAGCGGGAGAAGACACCGGGGAGCTGTTTTTT
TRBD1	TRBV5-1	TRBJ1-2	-	CASSLDSQGAGYGYTF	TGCGCCAGCAGCTTGGATTCCCAGGGGGCGGGCTATGGCTACACCTTC
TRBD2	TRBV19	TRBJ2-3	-	CASSTSGSIITDTQYF	TGTGCCAGTAGTACTAGCGGGTCTATAATTACAGATACGCAGTATTTT
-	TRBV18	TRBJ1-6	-	CASTRQERSPLHF	TGTGCCAGCACGCGACAGGAGCGTTCACCCCTCCACTTT
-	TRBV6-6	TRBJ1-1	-	CASSSPGWEAFF	TGTGCCAGCAGCTCCCCGGGATGGGAAGCTTTCTTT
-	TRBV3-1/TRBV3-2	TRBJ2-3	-	CASSPYGAAGTDTQYF	TGTGCCAGCAGCCCCTACGGGGCGGCGGGGACAGATACGCAGTATTTT
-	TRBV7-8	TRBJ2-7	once	CASSLRQGARGGGGQYF	TGTGCCAGCAGCTTAAGGCAGGGGGCAAGGGGCGGCGGGGGGCAGTACTTC
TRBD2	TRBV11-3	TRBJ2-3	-	CASSLGTSETDTQYF	TGTGCCAGCAGCTTGGGGACTAGCGAAACAGATACGCAGTATTTT
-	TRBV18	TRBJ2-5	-	CASSPRPTGPGTQETQYF	TGTGCCAGCTCACCACGGCCGACGGGGCCGGGGACACAAGAGACCCAGTACTTC
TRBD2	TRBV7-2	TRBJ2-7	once	CASSKVLAGTMGLSEQYF	TGTGCCAGCAGCAAGGTACTAGCGGGTACGATGGGTCTGTCCGAGCAGTACTTC
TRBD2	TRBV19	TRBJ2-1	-	CASSIEGSGRGYNEQFF	TGTGCCAGTAGTATAGAAGGGAGCGGGAGGGGCTACAATGAGCAGTTCTTC
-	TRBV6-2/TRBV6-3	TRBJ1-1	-	CASSYGQPNTEAFF	TGTGCCAGCAGTTACGGGCAGCCGAACACTGAAGCTTTCTTT
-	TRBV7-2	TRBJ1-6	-	CASSSDSNSPLHF	TGTGCCAGCAGCTCGGACAGTAATTCACCCCTCCACTTT
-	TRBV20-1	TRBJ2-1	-	CSASKSEYEQFF	TGCAGTGCTAGTAAGAGCGAGTATGAGCAGTTCTTC
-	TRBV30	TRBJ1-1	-	CAWVMNTEAFF	TGTGCCTGGGTTATGAACACTGAAGCTTTCTTT
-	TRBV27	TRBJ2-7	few	CASSSTPPGSEQYF	TGTGCCAGCAGTTCCACCCCCCCGGGGTCCGAGCAGTACTTC
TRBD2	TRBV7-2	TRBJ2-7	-	CASSFSGRAYEQYF	TGTGCCAGCAGCTTTAGTGGGAGGGCCTACGAGCAGTACTTC
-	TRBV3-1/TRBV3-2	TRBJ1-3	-	CASSQPYRGELGSGNTIYF	TGTGCCAGCAGCCAACCTTATCGGGGGGAATTGGGTTCCGGAAACACCATATATTTT
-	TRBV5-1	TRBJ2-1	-	CASSFAGARNEQFF	TGCGCCAGCAGCTTTGCAGGGGCTAGGAATGAGCAGTTCTTC
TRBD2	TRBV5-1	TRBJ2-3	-	CASSLFGLAGGKDTQYF	TGCGCCAGCAGCTTGTTCGGTCTAGCGGGAGGGAAAGATACGCAGTATTTT
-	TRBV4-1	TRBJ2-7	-	CASSQVRLAREQYF	TGCGCCAGCAGCCAAGTCCGGCTAGCACGCGAGCAGTACTTC
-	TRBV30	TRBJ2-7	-	CAWSLLGGSYEQYF	TGTGCCTGGAGTCTCCTCGGGGGCTCCTACGAGCAGTACTTC
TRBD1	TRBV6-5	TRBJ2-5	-	CASGRTGGLEETQYF	TGTGCCAGCGGACGGACAGGCGGGCTTGAAGAGACCCAGTACTTC
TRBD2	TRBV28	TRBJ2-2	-	CASGTSGNNGELFF	TGTGCCAGCGGGACTAGCGGGAACAACGGGGAGCTGTTTTTT
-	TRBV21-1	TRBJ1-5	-	CASSKYDRGDQPQHF	TGTGCCAGCAGCAAATACGACAGGGGAGATCAGCCCCAGCATTTT
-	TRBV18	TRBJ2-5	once	CASSPQGVGAGRQTQYF	TGTGCCAGCTCACCACAAGGGGTTGGGGCTGGTCGTCAGACCCAGTACTTC
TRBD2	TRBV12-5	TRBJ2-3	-	CASGRSGLAGGADTQYF	TGTGCTAGTGGAAGATCGGGACTAGCGGGAGGAGCAGATACGCAGTATTTT
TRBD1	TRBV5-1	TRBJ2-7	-	CASRTGTGVNEQYF	TGCGCCAGCAGGACCGGGACAGGGGTTAACGAGCAGTACTTC
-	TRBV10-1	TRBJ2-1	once	CASSPNRDEQFF	TGCGCCAGCAGTCCTAACAGGGATGAGCAGTTCTTC
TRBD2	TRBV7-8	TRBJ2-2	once	CASSLPGGSGSGELFF	TGTGCCAGCAGCTTACCCGGCGGGAGTGGTTCCGGGGAGCTGTTTTTT
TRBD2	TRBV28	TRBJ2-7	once	CASGELTSGRLGEQYF	TGTGCCAGCGGGGAACTTACTAGCGGGCGACTGGGGGAGCAGTACTTC
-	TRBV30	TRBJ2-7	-	CAWSEQYEQYF	TGTGCCTGGAGCGAACAATACGAGCAGTACTTC
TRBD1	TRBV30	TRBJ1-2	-	CAWSAYRGRNYGYTF	TGTGCCTGGAGTGCCTACAGGGGGCGCAACTATGGCTACACCTTC
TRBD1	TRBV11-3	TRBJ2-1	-	CASSSRTGEYNEQFF	TGTGCCAGTTCCTCCCGGACAGGGGAATACAATGAGCAGTTCTTC
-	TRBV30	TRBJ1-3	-	CAWSVHENTIYF	TGTGCCTGGAGTGTACACGAAAACACCATATATTTT
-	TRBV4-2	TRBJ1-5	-	CASSQTLYQPQHF	TGTGCCAGCAGCCAGACTTTATATCAGCCCCAGCATTTT
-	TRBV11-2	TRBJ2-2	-	CASSPVFAGELFF	TGTGCCAGCAGCCCCGTGTTCGCCGGGGAGCTGTTTTTT
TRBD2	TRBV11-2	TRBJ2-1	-	CASSATAGTSDSYNEQFF	TGTGCCAGCAGCGCAACAGCCGGGACTAGCGACTCCTACAATGAGCAGTTCTTC
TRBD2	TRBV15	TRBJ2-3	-	CATSRGSGRGTDTQYF	TGTGCCACCAGCAGAGGGAGCGGGAGGGGCACAGATACGCAGTATTTT
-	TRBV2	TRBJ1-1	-	CASSEDQDYTEAFF	TGTGCCAGCAGTGAAGACCAGGATTACACTGAAGCTTTCTTT
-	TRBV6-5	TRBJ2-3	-	CASLGGATDTQYF	TGTGCCAGCCTCGGCGGGGCCACAGATACGCAGTATTTT
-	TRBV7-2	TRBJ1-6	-	CASSLYSSYNSPLHF	TGTGCCAGCAGCTTATATAGCTCCTATAATTCACCCCTCCACTTT
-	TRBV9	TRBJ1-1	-	CASSVRQGYTEAFF	TGTGCCAGCAGCGTAAGGCAGGGATACACTGAAGCTTTCTTT
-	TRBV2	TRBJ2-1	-	CASSDGLLSYNEQFF	TGTGCCAGCAGTGATGGGCTACTCTCCTACAATGAGCAGTTCTTC
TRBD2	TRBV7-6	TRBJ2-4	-	CASTRGGLAHF	TGTGCCAGCACCCGTGGGGGACTAGCGCACTTC
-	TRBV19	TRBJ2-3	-	CASRGSRADTQYF	TGTGCCAGTAGAGGTAGCCGTGCAGATACGCAGTATTTT
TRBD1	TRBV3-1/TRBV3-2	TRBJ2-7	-	CASSQAGTGNSEQYF	TGTGCCAGCAGCCAAGCCGGGACAGGGAATTCGGAGCAGTACTTC